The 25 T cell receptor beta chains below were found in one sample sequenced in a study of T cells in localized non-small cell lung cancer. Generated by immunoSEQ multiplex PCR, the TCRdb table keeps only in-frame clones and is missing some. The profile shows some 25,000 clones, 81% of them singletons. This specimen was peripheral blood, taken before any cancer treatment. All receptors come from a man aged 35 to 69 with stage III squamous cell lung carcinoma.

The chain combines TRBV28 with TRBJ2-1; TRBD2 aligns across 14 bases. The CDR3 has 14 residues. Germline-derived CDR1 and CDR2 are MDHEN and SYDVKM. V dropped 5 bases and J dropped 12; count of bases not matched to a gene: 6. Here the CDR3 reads CASSAGLAGARQFF. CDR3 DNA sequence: TGTGCCAGCAGTGCGGGACTAGCGGGAGCTCGGCAGTTCTTC. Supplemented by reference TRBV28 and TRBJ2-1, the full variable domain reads DVKVTQSSRYLVKRTGEKVFLECVQDMDHENMFWYRQDPGLGLRLIYFSYDVKMKEKGDIPEGYSVSREKKERFSLILESASTNQTSMYLCASSAGLAGARQFFGPGTRLTVL.

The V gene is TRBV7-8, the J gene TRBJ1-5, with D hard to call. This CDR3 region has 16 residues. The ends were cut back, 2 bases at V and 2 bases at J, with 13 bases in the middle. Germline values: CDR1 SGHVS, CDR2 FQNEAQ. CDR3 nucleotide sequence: TGTGCCAGCAGCTTAATGGGCGTGAGGGGCAATCAGCCCCAGCATTTT. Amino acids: CASSLMGVRGNQPQHF.

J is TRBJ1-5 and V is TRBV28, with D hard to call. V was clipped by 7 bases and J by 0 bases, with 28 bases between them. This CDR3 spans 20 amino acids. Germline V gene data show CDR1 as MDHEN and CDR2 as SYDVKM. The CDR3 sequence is CASNFADVGLRAYSNQPQHF. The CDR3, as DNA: TGTGCCAGCAATTTTGCGGACGTCGGACTGAGGGCTTATAGCAATCAGCCCCAGCATTTT.

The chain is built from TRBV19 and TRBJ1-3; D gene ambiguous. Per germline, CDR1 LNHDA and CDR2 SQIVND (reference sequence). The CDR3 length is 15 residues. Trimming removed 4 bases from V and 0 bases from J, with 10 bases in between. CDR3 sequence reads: CASSTTVSSGNTIYF. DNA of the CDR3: TGTGCCAGTAGTACTACAGTGAGCTCTGGAAACACCATATATTTT.

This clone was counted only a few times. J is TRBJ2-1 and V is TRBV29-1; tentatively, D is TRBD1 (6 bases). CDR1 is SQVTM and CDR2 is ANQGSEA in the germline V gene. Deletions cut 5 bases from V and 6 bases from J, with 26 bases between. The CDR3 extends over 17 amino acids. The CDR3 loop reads CSVFSSKGQRFSNEQFF. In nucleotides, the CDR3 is TGCAGCGTTTTTTCCTCCAAGGGACAACGCTTCTCCAATGAGCAGTTCTTC.

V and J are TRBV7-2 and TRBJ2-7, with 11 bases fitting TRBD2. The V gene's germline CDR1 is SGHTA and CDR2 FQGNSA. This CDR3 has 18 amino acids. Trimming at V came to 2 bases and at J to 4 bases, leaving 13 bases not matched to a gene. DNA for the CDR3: TGTGCCAGCAGCTTAAGGGGGCTAGCGGGAGGACCTTTTTACGAGCAGTACTTC. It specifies CASSLRGLAGGPFYEQYF. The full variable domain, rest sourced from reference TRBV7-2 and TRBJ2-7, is GAGVSQSPSNKVTEKGKDVELRCDPISGHTALYWYRQSLGQGLEFLIYFQGNSAPDKSGLPSDRFSAERTGGSVSTLTIQRTQQEDSAVYLCASSLRGLAGGPFYEQYFGPGTRLTVT.

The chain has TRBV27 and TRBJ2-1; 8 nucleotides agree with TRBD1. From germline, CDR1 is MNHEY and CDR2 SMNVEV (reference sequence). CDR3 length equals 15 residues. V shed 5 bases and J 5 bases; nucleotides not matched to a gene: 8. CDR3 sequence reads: CASSLGQGRNNEQFF. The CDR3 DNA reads TGTGCCAGCAGTCTAGGACAGGGACGAAACAATGAGCAGTTCTTC.

The CDR3 sequence is CASSMGTSGGREQFF. The CDR3, as DNA: TGTGCCAGTAGTATGGGGACTAGTGGGGGGCGTGAGCAGTTCTTC. This chain links TRBV19 with TRBJ2-1, with TRBD2 matching over 8 bases. CDR1 and CDR2 (germline): LNHDA, SQIVND (reference sequence). CDR3 size: 15 residues. J lost 9 bases, V lost 3 bases, and 10 bases had no gene match.

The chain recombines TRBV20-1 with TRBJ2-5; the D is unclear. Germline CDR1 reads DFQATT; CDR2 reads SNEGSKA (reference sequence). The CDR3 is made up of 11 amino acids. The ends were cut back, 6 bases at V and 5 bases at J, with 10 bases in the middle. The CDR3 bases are TGCAGTGCACGTGGGCAGGAGACCCAGTACTTC. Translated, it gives CSARGQETQYF.

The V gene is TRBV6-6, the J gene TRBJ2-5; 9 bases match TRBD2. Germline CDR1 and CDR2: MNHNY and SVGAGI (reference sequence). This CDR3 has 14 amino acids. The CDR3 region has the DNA TGTGCGACCCAGGATATGGCGGGGGGGGAGACCCAGTACTTC. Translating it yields CATQDMAGGETQYF.

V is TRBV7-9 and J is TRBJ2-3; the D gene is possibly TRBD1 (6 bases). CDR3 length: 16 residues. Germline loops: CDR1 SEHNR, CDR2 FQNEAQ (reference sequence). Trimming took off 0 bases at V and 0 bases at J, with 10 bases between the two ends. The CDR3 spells CASSLAGTPSTDTQYF. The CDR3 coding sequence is TGTGCCAGCAGCTTAGCCGGGACACCTAGCACAGATACGCAGTATTTT.

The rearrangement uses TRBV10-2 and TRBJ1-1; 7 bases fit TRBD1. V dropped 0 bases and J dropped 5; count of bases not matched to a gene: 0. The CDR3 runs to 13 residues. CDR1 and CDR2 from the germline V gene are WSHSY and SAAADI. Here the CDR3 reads CASSESQGTEAFF. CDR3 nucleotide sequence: TGCGCCAGCAGTGAGTCACAGGGGACTGAAGCTTTCTTT.

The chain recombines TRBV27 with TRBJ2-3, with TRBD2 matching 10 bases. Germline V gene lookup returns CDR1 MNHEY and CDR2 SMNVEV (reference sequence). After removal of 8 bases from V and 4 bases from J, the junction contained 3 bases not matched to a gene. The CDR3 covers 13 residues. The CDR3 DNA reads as TGTGCCAGCCGAGCGGGAGGGTCAGATACGCAGTATTTT. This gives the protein CASRAGGSDTQYF.

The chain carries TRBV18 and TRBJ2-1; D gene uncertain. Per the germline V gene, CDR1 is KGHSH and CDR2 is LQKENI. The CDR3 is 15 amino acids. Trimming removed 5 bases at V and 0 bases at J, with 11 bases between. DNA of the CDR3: TGTGCCAGCTCAAGAGCCTACCTCTCCTACAATGAGCAGTTCTTC. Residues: CASSRAYLSYNEQFF.

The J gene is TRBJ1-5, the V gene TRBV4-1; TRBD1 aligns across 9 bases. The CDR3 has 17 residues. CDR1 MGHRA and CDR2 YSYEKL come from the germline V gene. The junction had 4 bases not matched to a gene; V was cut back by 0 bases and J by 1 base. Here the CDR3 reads CASSQERTGASNQPQHF. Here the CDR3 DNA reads TGCGCCAGCAGCCAAGAAAGGACAGGGGCGAGCAATCAGCCCCAGCATTTT.

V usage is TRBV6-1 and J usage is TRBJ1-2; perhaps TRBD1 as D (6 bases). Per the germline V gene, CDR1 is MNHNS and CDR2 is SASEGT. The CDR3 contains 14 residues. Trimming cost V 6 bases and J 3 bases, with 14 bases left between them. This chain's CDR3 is CASRAGDWDYGYTF. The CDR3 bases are TGTGCCAGCAGGGCAGGGGATTGGGACTATGGCTACACCTTC.

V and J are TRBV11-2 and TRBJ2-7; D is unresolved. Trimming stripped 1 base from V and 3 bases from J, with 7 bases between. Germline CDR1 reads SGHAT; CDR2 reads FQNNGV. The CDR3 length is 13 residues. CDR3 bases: TGTGCCAGCAGCTTAGCGCAGAACTACGAGCAGTACTTC. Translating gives CASSLAQNYEQYF.

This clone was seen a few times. CDR3 sequence reads: CASSEQGNQPQHF. DNA for the CDR3: TGTGCCAGCAGTGAACAGGGAAATCAGCCCCAGCATTTT. The gene calls are TRBV25-1 and TRBJ1-5; weak D call: TRBD1 (5 bases). From germline, CDR1 is MGHDK and CDR2 SYGVNS. V was shortened by 2 bases and J by 4 bases, with 6 bases between the two germline ends. The CDR3 has 13 residues. The full variable domain, in which reference TRBV25-1 and TRBJ1-5 provide the parts outside the CDR3, is EADIYQTPRYLVIGTGKKITLECSQTMGHDKMYWYQQDPGMELHLIHYSYGVNSTEKGDLSSESTVSRIRTEHFPLTLESARPSHTSQYLCASSEQGNQPQHFGDGTRLSIL.

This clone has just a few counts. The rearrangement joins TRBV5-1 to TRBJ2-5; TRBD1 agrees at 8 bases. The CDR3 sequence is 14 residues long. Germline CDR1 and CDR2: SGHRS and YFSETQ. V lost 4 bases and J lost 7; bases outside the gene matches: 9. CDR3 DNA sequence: TGCGCCAGCAGCCCCCAGGACAGGGTGGGGACCCAGTACTTC. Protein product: CASSPQDRVGTQYF.

The chain's CDR3 is CASSQDKLAGLDTQYF. The CDR3 nucleotides are TGTGCCAGCAGCCAAGATAAACTAGCGGGGCTAGATACGCAGTATTTT. The chain recombines TRBV14 with TRBJ2-3, with 10 bases identical to TRBD2. The V segment lost 0 bases and the J segment 5 bases; nucleotides outside the gene matches: 5. This CDR3 has 16 residues. Germline V lookup: CDR1 SGHDN, CDR2 FVKESK.

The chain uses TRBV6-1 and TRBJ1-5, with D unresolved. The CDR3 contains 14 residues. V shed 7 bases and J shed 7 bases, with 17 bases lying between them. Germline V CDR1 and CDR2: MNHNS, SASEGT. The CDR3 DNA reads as TGTGCCAGCAACCGAGGCGCGTCGGGCCAGCCCCAGCATTTT. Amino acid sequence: CASNRGASGQPQHF.

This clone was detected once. The CDR3 here is CASSLGSGEQFF. In DNA, the CDR3 is TGTGCCAGCAGTCTAGGATCTGGTGAGCAGTTCTTC. This chain uses TRBV5-8 with TRBJ2-1; D gene ambiguous. The germline V gene encodes CDR1 SGHTS and CDR2 YDEGEE. The V end was cut by 5 bases, the J end by 9 bases, with 12 bases between. The CDR3 length is 12 residues.

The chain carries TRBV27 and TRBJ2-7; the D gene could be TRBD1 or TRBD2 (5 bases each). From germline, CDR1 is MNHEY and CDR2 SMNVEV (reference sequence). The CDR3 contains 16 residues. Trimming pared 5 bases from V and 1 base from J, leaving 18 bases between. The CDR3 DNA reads TGTGCCAGCAGTCCCGGGGCAGGGAAGGGGTCCTACGAGCAGTACTTC. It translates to CASSPGAGKGSYEQYF.

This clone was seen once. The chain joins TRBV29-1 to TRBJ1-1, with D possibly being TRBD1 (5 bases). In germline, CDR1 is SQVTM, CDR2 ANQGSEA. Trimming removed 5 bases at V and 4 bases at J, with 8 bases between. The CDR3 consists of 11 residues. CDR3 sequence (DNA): TGCAGCGTTCAGGGAACCACTGAAGCTTTCTTT. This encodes CSVQGTTEAFF.

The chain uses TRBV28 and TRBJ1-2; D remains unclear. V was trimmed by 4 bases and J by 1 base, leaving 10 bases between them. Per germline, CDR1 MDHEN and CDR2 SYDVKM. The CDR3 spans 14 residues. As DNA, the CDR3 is TGTGCCAGCAGTTCGGCAGGCCTTAACTATGGCTACACCTTC. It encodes CASSSAGLNYGYTF.